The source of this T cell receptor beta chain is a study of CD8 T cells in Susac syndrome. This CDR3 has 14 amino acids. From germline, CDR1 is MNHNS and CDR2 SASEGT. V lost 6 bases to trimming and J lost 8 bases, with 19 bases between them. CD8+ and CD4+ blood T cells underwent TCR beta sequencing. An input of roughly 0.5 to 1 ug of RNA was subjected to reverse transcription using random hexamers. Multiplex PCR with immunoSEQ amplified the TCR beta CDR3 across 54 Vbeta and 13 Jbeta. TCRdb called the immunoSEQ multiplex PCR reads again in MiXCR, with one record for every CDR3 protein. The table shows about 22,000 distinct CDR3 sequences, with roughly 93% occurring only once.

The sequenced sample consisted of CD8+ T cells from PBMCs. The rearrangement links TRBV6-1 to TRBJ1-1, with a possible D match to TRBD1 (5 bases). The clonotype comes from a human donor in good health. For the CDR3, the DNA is TGTGCCAGCAGGGCAGGCCCCCCCCGGGACGAAGCTTTCTTT. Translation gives CASRAGPPRDEAFF.